These 17 T cell receptor beta chains share one sample of origin, sequenced in a study of cytomegalovirus exposure and HLA in healthy donors. In the PCR, 60 Vbeta and 13 Jbeta primers were used. Generated by immunoSEQ multiplex PCR, the TCRdb table keeps only in-frame clones and is missing some. The repertoire holds over 100,000 clones, with approximately 87% as singletons. Material for sequencing was PBMCs. These receptors all come from a middle-aged man in good health and CMV-seronegative.

The V gene is TRBV28, the J gene TRBJ1-1; 7 bases agree with TRBD1. This CDR3 has 14 residues. J gave up 5 bases and V 7 bases, and 10 bases lay outside the gene matches. CDR1 and CDR2 (germline): MDHEN, SYDVKM. The CDR3 DNA reads TGTGCCAGCACCCAAGACAGGGAGTATACTGAAGCTTTCTTT. Its protein product is CASTQDREYTEAFF.

The chain links TRBV6-6 to TRBJ2-7, with TRBD1 as a possible D gene (6 bases). Trimming removed 9 bases from V and 2 bases from J, with 23 bases in between. There are 16 residues in the CDR3. Germline values: CDR1 MNHNY, CDR2 SVGAGI (reference sequence). The CDR3 region is CASTLSVRQVTYEQYF. The CDR3 bases are TGTGCCAGTACATTGAGCGTGAGACAGGTTACCTACGAGCAGTACTTC.

The chain joins TRBV7-3 to TRBJ2-2; TRBD1 matches at 8 bases. The CDR3 runs to 14 residues. Germline CDR1 reads SGHTA; CDR2 reads FQGTGA. V trimming: 4 bases; J trimming: 8 bases; junction bases outside the gene matches: 6. The CDR3 region is CASSSDRVEGELFF. Written as DNA, the CDR3 is TGTGCCAGCAGCTCGGACAGGGTTGAAGGGGAGCTGTTTTTT. Based on the CDR3 plus reference TRBV7-3 and TRBJ2-2, the full variable domain is GAGVSQTPSNKVTEKGKYVELRCDPISGHTALYWYRQSLGQGPEFLIYFQGTGAADDSGLPNDRFFAVRPEGSVSTLKIQRTERGDSAVYLCASSSDRVEGELFFGEGSRLTVL.

The sample holds a few counts of this clone. This chain uses TRBV4-1 with TRBJ1-1; 9 positions agree with TRBD1. The CDR3 runs to 16 residues. V lost 0 bases, J lost 5 bases, and 7 bases stayed unmatched. CDR1 is MGHRA, CDR2 YSYEKL, per germline. Here the CDR3 DNA reads TGCGCCAGCAGCCAAGATCCGGGACAGGGTTGGACTGAAGCTTTCTTT. This gives the protein CASSQDPGQGWTEAFF.

This clone was counted a single time. The chain carries TRBV6-5 and TRBJ1-1; D remains unclear. The V gene's germline CDR1 is MNHEY and CDR2 SVGAGI. The CDR3 loop spans 13 amino acids. With 8 bases removed from V and 10 bases from J, the gap between germline ends came to 20 bases. Written as DNA, the CDR3 is TGTGCCAGCGCCCCCTCTGCGGGTTTGAGAGCTTTCTTT. Amino acid sequence: CASAPSAGLRAFF.

The rearrangement links TRBV2 to TRBJ2-3, with a weak D call TRBD1 (6 bases). Per germline, CDR1 SNHLY and CDR2 FYNNEI. Trimming stripped 3 bases from V and 7 bases from J, with 11 bases between. There are 13 residues in the CDR3. The CDR3 DNA is TGTGCCAGCAGTGAGGACAGAGCATATACGCAGTATTTT. Amino acids: CASSEDRAYTQYF.

This clone was counted only a few times. The rearrangement links TRBV6-1 to TRBJ1-3; D is undetermined. CDR1 is MNHNS and CDR2 is SASEGT in the germline V gene. The CDR3 covers 13 residues. V was shortened by 4 bases and J by 3 bases, with 7 bases between the two germline ends. This CDR3 is CASSVQVGNTIYF. The CDR3 DNA follows: TGTGCCAGCAGTGTGCAGGTTGGAAACACCATATATTTT.

The chain combines TRBV5-1 with TRBJ1-3; possibly TRBD1 for D (5 bases). V was pared by 4 bases and J by 0 bases, with 17 bases between. This CDR3 has 17 amino acids. CDR1 is SGHRS and CDR2 is YFSETQ in the germline V gene. The CDR3 DNA reads TGCGCCAGCAGCCCGGGGGGTGGCAAGAGCTCTGGAAACACCATATATTTT. Protein: CASSPGGGKSSGNTIYF. The variable domain in full, with the rest retrieved from reference TRBV5-1 and TRBJ1-3, is KAGVTQTPRYLIKTRGQQVTLSCSPISGHRSVSWYQQTPGQGLQFLFEYFSETQRNKGNFPGRFSGRQFSNSRSEMNVSTLELGDSALYLCASSPGGGKSSGNTIYFGEGSWLTVV.

J is TRBJ1-6 and V is TRBV7-8; 10 bases are a match to TRBD1. Germline V CDR1 and CDR2: SGHVS, FQNEAQ. V shed 2 bases, J shed 9 bases, and the junction held 4 bases outside the gene matches. CDR3 size: 15 residues. This CDR3 reads CASSLFGTGASPLHF. The CDR3 DNA sequence: TGTGCCAGCAGCTTATTTGGGACAGGGGCTTCACCCCTCCACTTT. The full variable domain, in which reference TRBV7-8 and TRBJ1-6 provide the parts outside the CDR3, is GAGVSQSPRYKVAKRGQDVALRCDPISGHVSLFWYQQALGQGPEFLTYFQNEAQLDKSGLPSDRFFAERPEGSVSTLKIQRTQQEDSAVYLCASSLFGTGASPLHFGNGTRLTVT.

This chain joins TRBV19 and TRBJ2-5; either TRBD1 or TRBD2 may supply D (5 bases each). The J call is doubtful: the DNA matches TRBJ2-7 better. CDR1 and CDR2 (germline): LNHDA, SQIVND (reference sequence). The CDR3 runs to 12 residues. CDR3 nucleotide sequence: TGTGCCAGTAGTGGGGGCTCCTACGAGCAGTACTTC. Its protein is CASSGGSYEQYF.

Of note for this clone: A junction boundary mismatches the germline segment, possibly from a read error. The gene calls are TRBV7-9 and TRBJ1-4; 7 positions agree with TRBD1. This CDR3 is built from 15 residues. Germline CDR1 is SEHNR and CDR2 is FQNEAQ (reference sequence). The CDR3 DNA is TGTTCCAGCAGCAATACGACAGGGTTCAATGAAAAACTGTTTTTT. Amino acid sequence: CSSSNTTGFNEKLFF. Drawing the rest from reference TRBV7-9 and TRBJ1-4, the complete variable domain is DTGVSQNPRHKITKRGQNVTFRCDPISEHNRLYWYRQTLGQGPEFLTYFQNEAQLEKSRLLSDRFSAERPKGSFSTLEIQRTEQGDSAMYLCSSSNTTGFNEKLFFGSGTQLSVL.

The rearrangement uses TRBV4-1 and TRBJ2-1; the D is unclear. The CDR3 spans 15 residues. Trimming cost V 4 bases and J 1 base, with 11 bases left between them. Per the germline V gene, CDR1 is MGHRA and CDR2 is YSYEKL. In nucleotides, the CDR3 is TGCGCCAGCAGCCTGGTACGGAGTTCCTACAATGAGCAGTTCTTC. Translating it yields CASSLVRSSYNEQFF.

The chain combines TRBV7-8 with TRBJ2-3, with 7 positions matching TRBD1. This CDR3 spans 15 amino acids. Germline lookup yields CDR1 SGHVS and CDR2 FQNEAQ. V lost 5 bases and J lost 3; bases outside the gene matches: 8. The CDR3: CASSTYRGLTDTQYF. Written as DNA, the CDR3 is TGTGCCAGCAGCACCTACAGGGGCTTAACAGATACGCAGTATTTT. The variable domain in full, completed from reference TRBV7-8 and TRBJ2-3, reads GAGVSQSPRYKVAKRGQDVALRCDPISGHVSLFWYQQALGQGPEFLTYFQNEAQLDKSGLPSDRFFAERPEGSVSTLKIQRTQQEDSAVYLCASSTYRGLTDTQYFGPGTRLTVL.

The chain is built from TRBV27 and TRBJ2-7, with 7 bases matching TRBD2. Germline CDR1 is MNHEY and CDR2 is SMNVEV (reference sequence). The CDR3 extends over 15 amino acids. Germline trimming cut 6 bases from V and 6 bases from J; bases unmatched to any gene: 14. The CDR3 spells CASRGWGGDFAEQYF. The CDR3 DNA reads as TGTGCCAGCAGGGGGTGGGGGGGGGACTTCGCCGAGCAGTACTTC.

The chain has TRBV7-9 and TRBJ2-7; 7 bases match TRBD1. The ends lost 4 bases at V and 4 bases at J; junction bases unmatched: 7. CDR1 and CDR2 from the germline V gene are SEHNR and FQNEAQ (reference sequence). There are 14 residues in the CDR3. This chain's CDR3 is CASSSGIQGYEQYF. The CDR3 DNA sequence: TGTGCCAGCAGCTCCGGAATACAGGGGTACGAGCAGTACTTC.

The chain carries TRBV20-1 and TRBJ2-5; D is unclear. The V end lost 6 bases, the J end lost 0 bases, and 5 bases lay between the germline ends. The CDR3 runs 11 residues. Germline CDR1 DFQATT, CDR2 SNEGSKA (reference sequence). CDR3 DNA: TGCAGTGCCCAGTACCAAGAGACCCAGTACTTC. It is translated as CSAQYQETQYF.

CDR3: CASSETSGPPRDTQYF. In nucleotides, the CDR3 is TGTGCCAGCAGCGAGACTAGCGGGCCCCCCCGAGATACGCAGTATTTT. This chain uses TRBV2 with TRBJ2-3; 10 bases map to TRBD2. CDR1 and CDR2 from the germline V gene are SNHLY and FYNNEI. The ends lost 6 bases at V and 5 bases at J; junction bases unmatched: 11. This CDR3 region has 16 residues.